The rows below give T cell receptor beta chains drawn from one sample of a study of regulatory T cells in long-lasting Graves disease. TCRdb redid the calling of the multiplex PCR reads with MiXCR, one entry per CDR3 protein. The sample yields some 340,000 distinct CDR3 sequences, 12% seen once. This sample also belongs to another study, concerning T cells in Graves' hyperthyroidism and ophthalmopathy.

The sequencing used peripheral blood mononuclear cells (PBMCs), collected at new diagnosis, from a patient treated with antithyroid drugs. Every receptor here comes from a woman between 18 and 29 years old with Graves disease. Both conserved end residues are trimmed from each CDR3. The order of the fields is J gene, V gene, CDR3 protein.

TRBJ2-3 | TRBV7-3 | ASSLGHLPTDTQY
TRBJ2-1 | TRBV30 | AWSKRGTQF
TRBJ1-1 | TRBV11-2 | ASSSYRGNTEAF
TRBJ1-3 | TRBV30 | AWSADISSGNTIY
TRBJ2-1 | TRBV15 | ATSSSGTMQF
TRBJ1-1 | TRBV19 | ASSIDGSMNTEAF
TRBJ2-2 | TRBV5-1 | ASSWETSGRGELF
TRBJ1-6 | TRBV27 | ASSLKGRGRYSPLH
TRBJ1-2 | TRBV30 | AWSLGQGNYGYT
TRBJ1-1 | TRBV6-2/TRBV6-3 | ASSYPSGRGSNTEAF
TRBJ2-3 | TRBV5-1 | ASSLRTLSGTDTQY
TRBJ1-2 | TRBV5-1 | ASSSRVPLSGYT
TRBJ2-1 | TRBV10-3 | ATQTSGRYNEQF
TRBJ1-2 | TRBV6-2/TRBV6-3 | ASSYVGGALLLNYGYT
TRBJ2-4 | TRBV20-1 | SASGGLAGRYENIQY
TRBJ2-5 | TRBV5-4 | ASSLTSDSETQY
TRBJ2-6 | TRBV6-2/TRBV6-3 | ASLPGGYGANVLT
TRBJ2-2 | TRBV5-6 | ASSLPLGLGELF
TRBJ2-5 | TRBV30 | AWSLLAGVGGGQETQY
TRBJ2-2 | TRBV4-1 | ASSPYESPGELF
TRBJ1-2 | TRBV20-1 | SAREGLKAYGYT
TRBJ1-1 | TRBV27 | ASSRNLKGTEAF
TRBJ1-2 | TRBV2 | ASSEIVTADGYT
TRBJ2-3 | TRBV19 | ASSISEGRGDTQY
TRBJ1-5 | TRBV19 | ASSIWLRASNQPQH
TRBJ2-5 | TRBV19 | ASSRGRDRRYQETQY
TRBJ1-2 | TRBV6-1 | ASSEVTASRFYT
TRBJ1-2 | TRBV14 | ASSRGTGSNYGYT
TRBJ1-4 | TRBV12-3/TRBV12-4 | ASTLGGEKLF
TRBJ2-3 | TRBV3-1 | ASSLGGRGGPSTDTQY
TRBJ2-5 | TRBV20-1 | SASLGARKETQY
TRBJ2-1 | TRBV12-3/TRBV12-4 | ASSLRTRNNEQF
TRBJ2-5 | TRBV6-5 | ASRSGPQTQY
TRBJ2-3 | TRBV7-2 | ASSLAGGETDTQY
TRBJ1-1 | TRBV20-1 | SARDLLNAEAF
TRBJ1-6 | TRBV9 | ASSVDHYNSPLH
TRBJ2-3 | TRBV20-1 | SARDPLAGEYDTQY
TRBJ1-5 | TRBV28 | ATGPLDQPQH
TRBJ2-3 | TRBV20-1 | STNGGDNTDTQY
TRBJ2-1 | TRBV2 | ASRSGTANNEQF
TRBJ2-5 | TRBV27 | ASSLQGAQETQY
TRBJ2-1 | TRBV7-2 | ASSLRGQGRMNEQF
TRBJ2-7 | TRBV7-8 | ASSLARGRAYEQY
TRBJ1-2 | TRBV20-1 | SARDRGFGYT
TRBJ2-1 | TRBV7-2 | ASSSGTGDGDLEF
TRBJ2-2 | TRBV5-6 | ASSLGLQGSAGELF
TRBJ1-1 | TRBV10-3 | ATGTVGEDTEAF
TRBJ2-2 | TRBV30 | AWSTGSGELF